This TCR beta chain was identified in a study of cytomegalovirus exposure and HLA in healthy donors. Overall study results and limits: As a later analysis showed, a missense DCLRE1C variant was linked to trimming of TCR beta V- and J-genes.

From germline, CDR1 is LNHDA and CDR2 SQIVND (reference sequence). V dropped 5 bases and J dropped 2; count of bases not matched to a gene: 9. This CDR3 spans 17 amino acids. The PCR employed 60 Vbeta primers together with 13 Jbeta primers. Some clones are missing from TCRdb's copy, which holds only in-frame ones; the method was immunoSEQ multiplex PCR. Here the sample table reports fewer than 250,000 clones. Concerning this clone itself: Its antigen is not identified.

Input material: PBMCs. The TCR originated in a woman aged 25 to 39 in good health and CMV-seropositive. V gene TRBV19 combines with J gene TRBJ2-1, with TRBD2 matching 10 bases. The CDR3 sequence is CASSSSGTSVTYNEQFF. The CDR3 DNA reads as TGTGCCAGTAGTTCCTCCGGGACTAGCGTAACCTACAATGAGCAGTTCTTC.